Listed here is a single TCR beta chain. Its antigen is unidentified. TCRdb's copy holds only in-frame clones and misses some; the assay was immunoSEQ multiplex PCR. There are around 190,000 clones in the sample; about nine tenths occur only once, and 6% to 8% lies in the top ten. The CDR3 runs 16 residues. From germline, CDR1 is SGHAT and CDR2 FQNNGV. V lost 0 bases to trimming and J lost 1 base; unmatched junction nucleotides: 0. This record comes from a study of cytomegalovirus exposure and HLA in healthy donors. Study conclusions and caveats: Some TCR beta chains (roughly 160 of them) were listed as cytomegalovirus-associated. Clusters of TCRs from the first cohort tended to co-occur in the 120 validation repertoires (as a later analysis found). Rare sequences made up most TCRs, while some public TCRs were found in many donors. CMV antigen specificity was confirmed in vitro for a few CMV-associated chains.

The chain carries TRBV11-2 and TRBJ2-5; TRBD2 aligns across 12 bases. This TCR derives from a man aged 30-40 years in good health and CMV-seropositive. Specimen: PBMCs. The CDR3 spells CASSLELAGGQETQYF. The CDR3 coding sequence is TGTGCCAGCAGCTTAGAACTAGCGGGGGGCCAAGAGACCCAGTACTTC.